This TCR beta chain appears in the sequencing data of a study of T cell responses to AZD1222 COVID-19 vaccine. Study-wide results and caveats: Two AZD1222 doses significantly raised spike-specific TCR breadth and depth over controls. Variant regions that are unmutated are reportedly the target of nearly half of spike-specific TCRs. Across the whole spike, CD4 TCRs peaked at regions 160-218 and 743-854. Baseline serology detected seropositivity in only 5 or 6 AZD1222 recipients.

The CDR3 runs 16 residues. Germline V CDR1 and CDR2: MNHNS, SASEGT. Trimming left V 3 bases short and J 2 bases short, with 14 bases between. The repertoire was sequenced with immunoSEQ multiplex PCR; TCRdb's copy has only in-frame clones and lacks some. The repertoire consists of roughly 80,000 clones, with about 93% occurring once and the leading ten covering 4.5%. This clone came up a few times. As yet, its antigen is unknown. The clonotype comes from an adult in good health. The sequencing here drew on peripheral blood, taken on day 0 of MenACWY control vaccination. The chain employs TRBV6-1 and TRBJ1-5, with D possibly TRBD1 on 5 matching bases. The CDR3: CASSDTPGGGNQPQHF. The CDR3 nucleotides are TGTGCCAGCAGTGACACCCCTGGGGGGGGCAATCAGCCCCAGCATTTT.